Listed here are 10 T cell receptor beta chains from one sample, sequenced in a study of blood T cell repertoires in COVID-19. Generated by immunoSEQ multiplex PCR, the TCRdb table keeps only in-frame clones and is missing some. The sample holds 210,000 or so clones, roughly 85% seen once. Sequencing used peripheral blood. These receptor sequences come from a man between 45 and 60 years old with COVID-19, enrolled during active disease.

This chain's CDR3 is CAIRDIYEQYF. In DNA, the CDR3 is TGTGCCATTAGGGACATCTACGAGCAGTACTTC. The chain combines TRBV10-3 with TRBJ2-7; D might be TRBD1 (6 bases). V lost 9 bases and J lost 3, with 9 bases in between. Germline values: CDR1 ENHRY, CDR2 SYGVKD. CDR3 length equals 11 residues.

This sequence joins TRBV7-2 and TRBJ1-2, with unresolved D. CDR3 length equals 13 residues. The V and J ends lost 5 bases and 8 bases respectively, with 15 bases between them. Germline CDR1 and CDR2: SGHTA and FQGNSA. This CDR3 is CASSPWREGGYTF. For the CDR3, the DNA is TGTGCCAGCAGCCCCTGGAGGGAGGGAGGCTACACCTTC.

The J gene is TRBJ1-2, the V gene TRBV30, with 7 positions matching TRBD1. Germline CDR1 is GTSNPN and CDR2 is SVGIG (reference sequence). The trim removed 3 bases at V and 5 bases at J, leaving 6 bases unmatched. The CDR3 spans 13 residues. The CDR3 DNA follows: TGTGCCTGGAGGGCAGGGGGAAGATATGGCTACACCTTC. Translating gives CAWRAGGRYGYTF.

The CDR3 loop is CASSPGGISTDTQYF. In nucleotides, the CDR3 is TGTGCCAGCAGTCCCGGGGGTATTAGCACAGATACGCAGTATTTT. V and J are TRBV28 and TRBJ2-3; a possible D gene is TRBD2 (6 bases). This CDR3 is 15 amino acids long. Trimming took off 5 bases at V and 0 bases at J, with 12 bases between the two ends. Germline loops: CDR1 MDHEN, CDR2 SYDVKM. The full variable domain, completed using reference TRBV28 and TRBJ2-3, is DVKVTQSSRYLVKRTGEKVFLECVQDMDHENMFWYRQDPGLGLRLIYFSYDVKMKEKGDIPEGYSVSREKKERFSLILESASTNQTSMYLCASSPGGISTDTQYFGPGTRLTVL.

The gene calls are TRBV27 and TRBJ2-1; a possible D gene is TRBD1 (6 bases). The CDR3 runs to 14 residues. Germline-derived CDR1 and CDR2 are MNHEY and SMNVEV (reference sequence). V was cut by 1 base and J by 8 bases, with 12 bases left in between. The CDR3 DNA reads TGTGCCAGCAGTTTATGGGGGCTTAGAGATGAGCAGTTCTTC. Its protein product is CASSLWGLRDEQFF.

The genes are TRBV6-5 and TRBJ1-5; 9 bases line up with TRBD1. The germline V gene has CDR1 MNHEY and CDR2 SVGAGI. This CDR3 region has 15 residues. With 8 bases clipped from V and 3 bases from J, the junction kept 8 bases outside the gene matches. The CDR3 reads CASGYRGQNNQPQHF. CDR3 DNA sequence: TGTGCCAGCGGATACAGGGGGCAGAACAATCAGCCCCAGCATTTT.

CDR3 DNA: TGTGCCAGTAAACTAGCGGGGAGAACTAGCACAGATACGCAGTATTTT. Residues: CASKLAGRTSTDTQYF. This rearrangement joins TRBV19 to TRBJ2-3, with 10 bases matching TRBD2. CDR1 and CDR2 from the germline V gene are LNHDA and SQIVND (reference sequence). The CDR3 covers 16 residues. V trimming: 7 bases; J trimming: 0 bases; junction bases outside the gene matches: 7.

The chain joins TRBV11-2 to TRBJ2-7; 7 nucleotides agree with TRBD1. Unmatched junction bases numbered 12, after V lost 5 bases and J lost 5 bases. Germline V gives CDR1 SGHAT, CDR2 FQNNGV. The CDR3 is 15 amino acids. DNA for the CDR3: TGTGCCAGCAGCAAAACAGGGGTCCTTCAGCACGAGCAGTACTTC. This encodes CASSKTGVLQHEQYF.

The V call is TRBV6-2 or TRBV6-3, the J call TRBJ2-1; no clear D. Germline V gives CDR1 MNHEY, CDR2 SVGEGT. Deletions cut 2 bases from V and 2 bases from J, with 13 bases between. The CDR3 has 16 amino acids. CDR3 sequence reads: CASSYLDTAAYNEQFF. The CDR3 nucleotides are TGTGCCAGCAGTTACCTCGACACGGCCGCCTACAATGAGCAGTTCTTC.

The chain combines TRBV19 with TRBJ1-2; D is perhaps TRBD1 (6 bases). V shed 5 bases and J shed 7 bases, with 11 bases lying between them. Germline CDR1 reads LNHDA; CDR2 reads SQIVND (reference sequence). The length of the CDR3 is 12 residues. CDR3 DNA: TGTGCCAGTAGTGCGGCAGGGGCTGGCTACACCTTC. Protein sequence: CASSAAGAGYTF.